A selection of T cell receptor beta chains follows, all from one sample in a study of CD8 T cells in ankylosing spondylitis. Each CDR3 protein is one row after TCRdb ran MiXCR on the 5' RACE reads. The sample records 700,000 to 1,000,000 distinct CDR3 sequences, approximately 12% being singletons. The sample taken for sequencing was blood, either unsorted or a sorted T cell fraction (not recorded which). The source is a male donor with ankylosing spondylitis. The CDR3 runs from the conserved cysteine through the conserved F or W. The D gene is left open where the match is weak. The size field is filled for only some rows; it gives once, few, many or a size class.

v_call,j_call,d_call,clone_size,cdr3_nt,cdr3_aa
TRBV20-1,TRBJ2-5,TRBD2,few,TGCAGTGCCCAGCGAGCGGGACTGCAAGAGACCCAGTACTTC,CSAQRAGLQETQYF
TRBV7-9,TRBJ1-1,TRBD1,.,TGTGCCAGCAGAGCTAGGACAGGCGGGAAGAACACTGAAGCTTTCTTT,CASRARTGGKNTEAFF
TRBV27,TRBJ2-7,.,many,TGTGCCAGCAGTGACCCCGGCTCCTACGAGCAGTACTTC,CASSDPGSYEQYF
TRBV28,TRBJ2-3,TRBD2,.,TGTGCCAGCAGTCCCGCGGGACTAGCGGGAGGCGAAAGCACAGATACGCAGTATTTT,CASSPAGLAGGESTDTQYF
TRBV5-1,TRBJ2-2,.,many,TGCGCCAGCAGCTTGGGGGTAGAGAGCACCGGGGAGCTGTTTTTT,CASSLGVESTGELFF
TRBV9,TRBJ1-3,.,few,TGTGCCAGCAGCGCGGGCCTTTTACCTGGAAACACCATATATTTT,CASSAGLLPGNTIYF
TRBV20-1,TRBJ1-2,.,.,TGCTGTGCTAGGTGGGCCCCCGGAACGGGCTACACCTTC,CCARWAPGTGYTF
TRBV7-3,TRBJ2-2,.,few,TGTGCCAGCAGCTTCTTCACCGGGGAGCTGTTTTTT,CASSFFTGELFF
TRBV7-9,TRBJ1-5,.,many,TGTGCCAGCAGCTACCGGATCAATCAGCCCCAGCATTTT,CASSYRINQPQHF
TRBV27,TRBJ2-1,TRBD2,.,TGTGCCAGCAGTCCTCGGACTAGCGGGAGGGGGAGTGAGCAGTTCTTC,CASSPRTSGRGSEQFF
TRBV29-1,TRBJ2-5,TRBD1,many,TGCAGCGGGGGGACAGGGTTCCAAGAGACCCAGTACTTC,CSGGTGFQETQYF
TRBV2,TRBJ2-1,.,few,TGTGCCAGCAGATCCGAGATAGGGCATGAGCAGTTCTTC,CASRSEIGHEQFF
TRBV10-2,TRBJ2-7,.,.,TGCGCCAGCAGGGAGGTAGGGGACTACGAGCAGTACTTC,CASREVGDYEQYF
TRBV5-1,TRBJ2-7,TRBD1,.,TGCGCCAGCAGCTTGGCGTCCGGGACAGGGACCTACGAGCAGTACTTC,CASSLASGTGTYEQYF
TRBV20-1,TRBJ2-1,TRBD2,.,TGCAGTGCCGTCAGAACTAGCGGGAGGACCTACAATGAGCAGTTCTTC,CSAVRTSGRTYNEQFF